A selection of T cell receptor beta chains follows, all from one sample in a study of blood T cells in healthy people across ages. One entry per CDR3 protein, called by TCRdb with MiXCR from the 5' RACE reads. Found here are about 1.8 million distinct CDR3 sequences, about 49% of them singletons; the top ten hold 2% to 2.5%. Sequencing was done on a sample of blood. The source is a woman between 40 and 50 years old in good health. CDR3s include the opening cysteine and the closing phenylalanine or tryptophan. The D gene is left open where the match is weak. Not all rows give a size; the values are once, few, many and, for expanded clones, a class.

D,J,size,V,DNA,CDR3
TRBD1,TRBJ1-2,-,TRBV4-1,TGCGCCAGCAGCCAAAGGCGACAGGGGGCGGGTAACTATGGCTACACCTTC,CASSQRRQGAGNYGYTF
-,TRBJ2-7,-,TRBV20-1,TGCAGTGCCCGAGGGGCCTACTACGAGCAGTACTTC,CSARGAYYEQYF
-,TRBJ2-5,-,TRBV29-1,TGCAGCGATATCCAAGGCGAAGAGACCCAGTACTTC,CSDIQGEETQYF
-,TRBJ2-1,-,TRBV11-2,TGTGCCAGCAGCTTAAGGGGCATGCGAGCGCGGGTCGGTGAGCAGTTCTTC,CASSLRGMRARVGEQFF
-,TRBJ1-2,-,TRBV2,TGTGCCAGCAGTGGGGCCTCCAGTGGCTACACCTTC,CASSGASSGYTF
-,TRBJ2-5,few,TRBV5-8,TGTGCCAGCAGCTTGCGGCTAATCCAAGAGACCCAGTACTTC,CASSLRLIQETQYF
-,TRBJ2-5,-,TRBV5-1,TGCGCCAGCAGCCCGACAGCAGGATACCAAGAGACCCAGTACTTC,CASSPTAGYQETQYF
-,TRBJ1-4,-,TRBV29-1,TGCAGCGTGAGGACGGGGGCTAATGAAAAACTGTTTTTT,CSVRTGANEKLFF
-,TRBJ2-1,-,TRBV11-2,TGTGCCAGCAGCCACGATAGGGGGGGGACAGCGACATACAATGAGCAGTTCTTC,CASSHDRGGTATYNEQFF
TRBD1,TRBJ1-2,-,TRBV28,TGTGCCAGCAGTTCGACAGGGCTTGCGTCGGTCTATGGCTACACCTTC,CASSSTGLASVYGYTF
-,TRBJ2-1,-,TRBV21-1,TGTGCCAGCAGCAAAGGTGGGCAACCCTCCTACAATGAGCAGTTCTTC,CASSKGGQPSYNEQFF
-,TRBJ2-6,few,TRBV7-9,TGTGCTTTGATAGCGAGCTCTGGGGCCAACGTCCTGACTTTC,CALIASSGANVLTF